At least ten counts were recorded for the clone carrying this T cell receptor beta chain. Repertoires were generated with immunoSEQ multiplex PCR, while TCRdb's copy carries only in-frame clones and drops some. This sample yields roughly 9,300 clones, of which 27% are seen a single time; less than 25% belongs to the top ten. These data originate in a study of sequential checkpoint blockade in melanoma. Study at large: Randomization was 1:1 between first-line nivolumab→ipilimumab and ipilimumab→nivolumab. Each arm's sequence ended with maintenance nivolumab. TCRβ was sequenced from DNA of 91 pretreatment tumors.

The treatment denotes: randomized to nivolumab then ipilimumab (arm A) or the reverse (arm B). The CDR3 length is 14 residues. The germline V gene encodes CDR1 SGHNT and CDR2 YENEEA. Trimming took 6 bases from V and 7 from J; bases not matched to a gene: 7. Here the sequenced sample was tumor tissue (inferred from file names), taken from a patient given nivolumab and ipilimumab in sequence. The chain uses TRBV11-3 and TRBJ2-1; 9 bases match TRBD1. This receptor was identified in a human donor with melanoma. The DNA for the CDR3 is TGTGCCAGCAGTTTGGGACAGGGTGTAAATGAGCAGTTCTTC. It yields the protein CASSLGQGVNEQFF.